Listed here are 9 T cell receptor beta chains from one sample, sequenced in a study of CD8+ T cells in alopecia areata. Reverse transcribed after extraction, RNA yielded cDNA as the sequencing template. Sequencing was performed with immunoSEQ multiplex PCR; in TCRdb, only in-frame clones are kept and a portion is missing. The table shows more than 100,000 clones, with around 84% occurring only once. Indicated treatment: oral pan-JAK inhibitor, 5-10 mg twice daily. The source material was CD8+ T cells sorted from blood, sampled at week 34, from a patient treated with tofacitinib. The receptors originated from a human donor with alopecia areata.

This rearrangement joins TRBV7-9 to TRBJ1-1; 8 nucleotides align to TRBD1. Germline V CDR1 and CDR2: SEHNR, FQNEAQ (reference sequence). J was trimmed by 3 bases and V by 1 base; bases with no gene match: 4. The CDR3 is made up of 15 amino acids. The CDR3 sequence: CASSLEQGADTEAFF. The CDR3 DNA is TGTGCCAGCAGCTTAGAGCAGGGGGCTGACACTGAAGCTTTCTTT.

The chain employs TRBV30 and TRBJ1-5, with 8 bases fitting TRBD1. The CDR3 spans 14 residues. J was trimmed by 7 bases and V by 3 bases; bases with no gene match: 8. CDR1 is GTSNPN, CDR2 SVGIG, per germline (reference sequence). The CDR3 coding sequence is TGTGCCTGGAGCCAAGGACAGGGCTCCCAGCCCCAGCATTTT. This encodes CAWSQGQGSQPQHF. Combining the CDR3 with reference TRBV30 and TRBJ1-5 gives the whole variable domain SQTIHQWPATLVQPVGSPLSLECTVEGTSNPNLYWYRQAAGRGLQLLFYSVGIGQISSEVPQNLSASRPQDRQFILSSKKLLLSDSGFYLCAWSQGQGSQPQHFGDGTRLSIL.

In its sample, this clone was seen a few times. This chain connects TRBV4-1 to TRBJ2-1; TRBD2 matches 13 bases. The CDR3 extends over 17 amino acids. Looked up from germline, CDR1 is MGHRA and CDR2 is YSYEKL. The ends lost 0 bases at V and 9 bases at J; junction bases unmatched: 8. The CDR3, as DNA: TGCGCCAGCAGCCAAGACCGGACTAGCGGGAGAAGTGGTGAGCAGTTCTTC. It codes for CASSQDRTSGRSGEQFF.

V is TRBV4-1 and J is TRBJ2-7; D gene uncertain. V shed 0 bases and J shed 7 bases, with 10 bases lying between them. Per germline, CDR1 MGHRA and CDR2 YSYEKL. The CDR3 contains 13 residues. The CDR3 DNA sequence: TGCGCCAGCAGCCAAGATCTCGGCGGTGAGCAGTACTTC. Its protein is CASSQDLGGEQYF.

This rearrangement joins TRBV7-9 to TRBJ1-3, with TRBD1 identical over 7 bases. This CDR3 spans 16 amino acids. The V segment lost 4 bases and the J segment 2 bases; nucleotides outside the gene matches: 8. Germline CDR1 SEHNR, CDR2 FQNEAQ (reference sequence). CDR3 DNA sequence: TGTGCCAGCAGCTCTCGACAGGGAAATCCTGGAAACACCATATATTTT. Translating gives CASSSRQGNPGNTIYF.

This clone has just a few counts. The chain joins TRBV7-9 to TRBJ2-2; 8 bases fit TRBD1. CDR1 and CDR2 from the germline V gene are SEHNR and FQNEAQ (reference sequence). V was pared by 11 bases and J by 4 bases, with 12 bases of the junction left unmatched. The length of the CDR3 is 15 residues. The CDR3 DNA sequence: TGTGCCCAACTAACGGGACAGGAGAGCACCGGGGAGCTGTTTTTT. This codes for CAQLTGQESTGELFF. The full variable domain, its missing parts supplied by reference TRBV7-9 and TRBJ2-2, is DTGVSQNPRHKITKRGQNVTFRCDPISEHNRLYWYRQTLGQGPEFLTYFQNEAQLEKSRLLSDRFSAERPKGSFSTLEIQRTEQGDSAMYLCAQLTGQESTGELFFGEGSRLTVL.

This clone was counted only a few times. The rearrangement joins TRBV5-4 to TRBJ2-7, with a tentative D call TRBD2 (5 bases). This CDR3 spans 15 amino acids. The V end was cut by 0 bases, the J end by 5 bases, with 15 bases between. Germline V lookup: CDR1 SGHNT, CDR2 YYREEE (reference sequence). The DNA for the CDR3 is TGTGCCAGCAGCTTGGGGAGCCTGCCCGGGAACGAGCAGTACTTC. This codes for CASSLGSLPGNEQYF.

The genes are TRBV29-1 and TRBJ2-7; D may be TRBD2 (6 bases). Germline CDR1 reads SQVTM; CDR2 reads ANQGSEA. The CDR3 sequence is 16 residues long. Trimming removed 2 bases from V and 0 bases from J, with 17 bases in between. The CDR3 here is CSVEFAGSLNSYEQYF. CDR3 in DNA: TGCAGCGTTGAATTTGCGGGGAGCCTCAACTCCTACGAGCAGTACTTC.

CDR3 in amino acids: CASSPHDRGGIDTQYF. The CDR3 bases are TGTGCCAGCAGCCCCCACGACCGGGGGGGCATAGATACGCAGTATTTT. The chain carries TRBV9 and TRBJ2-3, with TRBD2 matching over 8 bases. Trimming cost V 4 bases and J 5 bases; bases outside gene matches: 12. Per the germline V gene, CDR1 is SGDLS and CDR2 is YYNGEE. This CDR3 is 16 amino acids long.